This entry describes one T cell receptor (beta chain). Only in-frame clones appear in the TCRdb table, and some are missing; sequencing was by immunoSEQ multiplex PCR. The repertoire holds tens of thousands of clones, about 85% seen once, with roughly 3.1% in the top ten. This sample was included in a study of OX40 agonist ivuxolimab in advanced cancers. Background on the study: Dose-escalation patients suffered from hepatocellular carcinoma, melanoma, renal cell or head and neck cancer.

A history of autoimmune disease or systemic immunosuppression excluded patients. Trimming took 4 bases from V and 4 from J, leaving 13 bases between them. Germline V gene sequence: CDR1 MNHEY, CDR2 SVGAGI. The CDR3 is made up of 14 amino acids. This specimen was CD4+ or CD8+ T cells sorted from blood, taken in a trial of the OX40 agonist ivuxolimab. V is TRBV6-5 and J is TRBJ1-2; tentative D call: TRBD1 (6 bases). The receptor's source is an adult with an advanced solid tumor such as melanoma, head and neck, liver or kidney cancer. The DNA of the CDR3 is TGTGCCAGCAGTTCTCAGGGGCGGGGCTATGGCTACACCTTC. Translating it yields CASSSQGRGYGYTF.